This T cell receptor (beta chain) was profiled in a study of blood T cells in healthy people across ages. Using a J-beta primer mix together with a sample-barcoded 5' primer, a second PCR was run for about 6 to 12 cycles. The study obtained at least 3 million CDR3-containing paired-end reads from every sample. TCRdb independently ran MiXCR on the 5' RACE reads; one entry per CDR3 protein. The table lists about 1.5 million distinct CDR3 sequences, 35% to 45% of them singletons. This CDR3 is built from 16 residues. V shed 4 bases and J 2 bases; nucleotides not matched to a gene: 11. Per the germline V gene, CDR1 is SEHNR and CDR2 is FQNEAQ (reference sequence).

This sequence joins TRBV7-9 and TRBJ2-7; 7 nucleotides line up with TRBD1. The source is a woman between 18 and 29 years old in good health. Source material: blood. The CDR3 reads CASSSADGTEPYEQYF. CDR3 DNA sequence: TGTGCCAGCAGCTCAGCGGATGGGACAGAGCCCTACGAGCAGTACTTC.